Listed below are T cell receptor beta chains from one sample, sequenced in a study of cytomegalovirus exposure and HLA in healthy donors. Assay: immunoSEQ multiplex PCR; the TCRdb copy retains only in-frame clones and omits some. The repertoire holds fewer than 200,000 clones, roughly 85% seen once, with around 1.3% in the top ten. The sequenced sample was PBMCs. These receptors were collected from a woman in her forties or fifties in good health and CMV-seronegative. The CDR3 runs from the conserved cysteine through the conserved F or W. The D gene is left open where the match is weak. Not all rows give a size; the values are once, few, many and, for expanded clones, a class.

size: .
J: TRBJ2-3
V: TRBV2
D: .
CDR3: CASRTSTDTQYF
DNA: TGTGCCAGCAGGACAAGCACAGATACGCAGTATTTT

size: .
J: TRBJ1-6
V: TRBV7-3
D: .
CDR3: CASSLNSDGPLHF
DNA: TGTGCCAGCAGCTTAAATAGCGATGGACCCCTCCACTTT

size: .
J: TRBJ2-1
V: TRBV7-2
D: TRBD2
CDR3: CASSLVPSGSYEQFF
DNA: TGTGCCAGCAGCTTAGTTCCTAGCGGGAGTTATGAGCAGTTCTTC

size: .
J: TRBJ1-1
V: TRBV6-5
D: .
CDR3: CASSSPQNTEAFF
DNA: TGTGCCAGCAGCTCCCCACAGAACACTGAAGCTTTCTTT

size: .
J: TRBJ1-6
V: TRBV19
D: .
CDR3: CASSPRGTAYNSPLHF
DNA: TGTGCCAGTAGTCCGCGCGGGACTGCCTATAATTCACCCCTCCACTTT

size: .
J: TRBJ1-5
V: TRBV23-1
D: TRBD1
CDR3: CASSRRQGARQPQHF
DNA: TGCGCCAGCAGTCGAAGACAGGGGGCGCGTCAGCCCCAGCATTTT

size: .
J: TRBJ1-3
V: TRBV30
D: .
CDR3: CAWSDLGLPGSGNTIYF
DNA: TGTGCCTGGAGTGATCTGGGACTCCCCGGCTCTGGAAACACCATATATTTT

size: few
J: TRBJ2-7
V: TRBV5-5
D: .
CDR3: CASSLGGPYEQYF
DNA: TGTGCCAGCAGCTTGGGGGGGCCCTACGAGCAGTACTTC

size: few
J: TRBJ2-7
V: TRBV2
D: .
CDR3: CASRNHSRKLHEQYF
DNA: TGTGCCAGCAGAAACCATTCTAGGAAACTCCACGAGCAGTACTTC

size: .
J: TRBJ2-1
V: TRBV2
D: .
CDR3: CASSGTDAKYNEQFF
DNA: TGTGCCAGCAGTGGGACTGATGCTAAGTACAATGAGCAGTTCTTC

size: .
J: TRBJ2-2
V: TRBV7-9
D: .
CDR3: CATRTGFNTGELFF
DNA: TGTGCCACGCGTACGGGATTTAACACCGGGGAGCTGTTTTTT

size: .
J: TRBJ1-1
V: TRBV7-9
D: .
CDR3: CASSSYTEAFF
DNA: TGTGCCAGCAGCTCCTACACTGAAGCTTTCTTT

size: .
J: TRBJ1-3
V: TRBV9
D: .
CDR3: CASSVDLYSRHSGNTIYF
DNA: TGTGCCAGCAGCGTAGATCTCTACAGCCGTCACTCTGGAAACACCATATATTTT

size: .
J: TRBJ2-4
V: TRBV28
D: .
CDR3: CASSRLSDIQYF
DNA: TGTGCCAGCAGTCGACTGAGTGACATTCAGTACTTC

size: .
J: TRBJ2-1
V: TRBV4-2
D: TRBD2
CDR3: CASSLRGTSGRSSSYNEQFF
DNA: TGTGCCAGCAGCCTCCGTGGGACTAGCGGGAGGTCTTCCTCCTACAATGAGCAGTTCTTC

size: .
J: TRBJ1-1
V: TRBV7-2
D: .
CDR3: CASSSLSGTKPLAFF
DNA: TGTGCCAGCAGCTCATTGTCCGGGACTAAGCCCTTAGCTTTCTTT

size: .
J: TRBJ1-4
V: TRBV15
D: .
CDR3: CATLSGLQANEKLFF
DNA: TGTGCCACCCTCAGCGGCTTGCAGGCTAATGAAAAACTGTTTTTT

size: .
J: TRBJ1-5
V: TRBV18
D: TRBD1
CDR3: CASSPPGAGGSNQPQHF
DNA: TGTGCCAGCTCACCACCGGGGGCAGGGGGTAGCAATCAGCCCCAGCATTTT

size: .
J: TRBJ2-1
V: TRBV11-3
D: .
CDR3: CASSLFGGGPGNEQFF
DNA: TGTGCCAGCAGCTTATTTGGGGGGGGGCCGGGGAATGAGCAGTTCTTC

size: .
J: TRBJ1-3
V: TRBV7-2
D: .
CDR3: CASSLSGPGGGNTIYF
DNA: TGTGCCAGCAGCTTATCAGGGCCGGGGGGTGGAAACACCATATATTTT

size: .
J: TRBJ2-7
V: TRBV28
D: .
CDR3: CASSLLPYEQYF
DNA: TGTGCCAGCAGTTTGCTACCCTACGAGCAGTACTTC

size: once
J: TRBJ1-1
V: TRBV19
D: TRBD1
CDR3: CASFRGGARDPEAFF
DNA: TGTGCCAGTTTTCGAGGGGGCGCCAGGGACCCTGAAGCTTTCTTT

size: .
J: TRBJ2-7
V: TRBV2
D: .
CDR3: CASSTGVGTQRWEQYF
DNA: TGTGCCAGCAGTACAGGAGTTGGGACTCAACGTTGGGAGCAGTACTTC

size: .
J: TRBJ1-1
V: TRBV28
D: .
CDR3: CASSNGAEAFF
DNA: TGTGCCAGCTCGAACGGGGCTGAAGCTTTCTTT

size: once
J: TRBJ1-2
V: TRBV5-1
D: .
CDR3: CASSPVTTNYGYTF
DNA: TGCGCCAGCAGCCCAGTCACAACTAACTATGGCTACACCTTC

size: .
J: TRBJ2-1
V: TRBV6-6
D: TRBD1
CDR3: CASGTGGNEQFF
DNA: TGTGCCAGCGGGACAGGGGGCAATGAGCAGTTCTTC

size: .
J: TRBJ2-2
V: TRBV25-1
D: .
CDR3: CASSEYISGTNTGELFF
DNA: TGTGCCAGCAGTGAATATATTTCAGGAACCAACACCGGGGAGCTGTTTTTT

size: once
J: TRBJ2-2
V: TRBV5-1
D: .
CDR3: CASSFGQTNTGELFF
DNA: TGCGCCAGCAGCTTTGGCCAGACGAACACCGGGGAGCTGTTTTTT

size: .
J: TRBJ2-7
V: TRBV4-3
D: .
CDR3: CASSQDFTGFSYEQYF
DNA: TGCGCCAGCAGCCAAGATTTCACAGGCTTTTCCTACGAGCAGTACTTC

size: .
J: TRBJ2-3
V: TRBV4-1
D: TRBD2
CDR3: CASSQGWREVDTQYF
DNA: TGCGCCAGCAGCCAAGGGTGGCGGGAGGTAGATACGCAGTATTTT

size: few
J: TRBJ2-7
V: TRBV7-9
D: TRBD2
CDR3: CACSRSAKRGYSYEQYF
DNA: TGTGCCTGCAGCCGTAGCGCCAAGCGGGGATACTCCTACGAGCAGTACTTC

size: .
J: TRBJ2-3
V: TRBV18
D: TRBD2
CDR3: CASSPGGADTQYF
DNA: TGTGCCAGCTCACCGGGGGGGGCAGATACGCAGTATTTT

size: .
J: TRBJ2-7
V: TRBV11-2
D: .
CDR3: CASSPAREQYF
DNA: TGTGCCAGCAGCCCGGCGAGGGAGCAGTACTTC

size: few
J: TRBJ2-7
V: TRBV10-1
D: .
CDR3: CASSESGATLYEQYF
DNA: TGCGCCAGCAGTGAGTCGGGGGCTACCCTTTACGAGCAGTACTTC

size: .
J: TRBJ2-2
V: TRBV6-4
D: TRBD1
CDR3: CASSDRTGGYGELFF
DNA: TGTGCCAGCAGTGACAGGACAGGGGGCTACGGGGAGCTGTTTTTT

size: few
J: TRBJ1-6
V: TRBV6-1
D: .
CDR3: CASSETAYYDSPLHF
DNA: TGTGCCAGCAGTGAAACGGCCTACTATGATTCACCCCTCCACTTT

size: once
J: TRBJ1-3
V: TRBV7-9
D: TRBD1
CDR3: CAGGQASPQGGNTIYF
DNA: TGTGCCGGGGGACAGGCGTCCCCACAGGGTGGAAACACCATATATTTT

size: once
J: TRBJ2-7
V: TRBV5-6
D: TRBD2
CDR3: CASSPLLAGPYEQYF
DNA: TGTGCCAGCAGCCCCCTTCTAGCGGGACCCTACGAGCAGTACTTC

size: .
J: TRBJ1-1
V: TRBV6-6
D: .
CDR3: CASSYAGSNTEAFF
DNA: TGTGCCAGCAGTTACGCAGGGTCGAACACTGAAGCTTTCTTT

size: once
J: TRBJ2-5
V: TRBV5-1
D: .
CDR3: CASTRQGSETQYF
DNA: TGCGCCAGCACCCGGCAGGGTTCGGAGACCCAGTACTTC

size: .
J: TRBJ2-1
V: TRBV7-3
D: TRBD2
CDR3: CASSSPGLANEQFF
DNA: TGTGCCAGCAGCTCTCCGGGACTAGCCAATGAGCAGTTCTTC

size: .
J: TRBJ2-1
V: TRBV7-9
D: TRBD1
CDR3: CASSPVTGNSYNEQFF
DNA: TGTGCCAGCAGCCCCGTGACAGGGAACTCCTACAATGAGCAGTTCTTC

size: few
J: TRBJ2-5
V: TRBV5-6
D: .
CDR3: CASSFRRETQYF
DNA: TGTGCCAGCAGCTTCCGTAGAGAGACCCAGTACTTC

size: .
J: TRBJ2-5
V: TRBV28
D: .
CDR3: CATGGAGGKETQYF
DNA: TGTGCCACCGGGGGGGCAGGGGGTAAAGAGACCCAGTACTTC

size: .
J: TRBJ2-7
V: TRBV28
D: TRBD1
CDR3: CASSLAGTGSHGQYF
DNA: TGTGCCAGCAGTTTAGCGGGGACAGGGTCGCATGGGCAGTACTTC

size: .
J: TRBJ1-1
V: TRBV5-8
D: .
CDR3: CASSLWTGNTEAFF
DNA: TGTGCCAGCAGCCTCTGGACGGGAAACACTGAAGCTTTCTTT